The clone carrying this TCR beta chain was observed at least ten times. The antigen remains undetermined. This specimen belongs to a study of neurological immune-mediated disorders. The group of healthy controls was made up of people who were blood bank volunteers in Maryland, USA. The study built sorted libraries from 1 million CD4+ or CD8+ T cells. Study outcomes and limitations: Patients with HTLV-1-associated myelopathy had the highest level of TCR clonal expansion, whereas patients with multiple sclerosis had the lowest level, falling beneath the level found in healthy controls.

As for the cDNA, it was generated by 5'RACE with 10-nucleotide random UMIs. TCRdb used MiXCR to reprocess the 5' RACE reads, holding one entry per CDR3 protein. Of about 30,000 distinct CDR3 sequences in the sample, around 5.9% were seen once. The CDR3 has 14 residues. V was clipped by 7 bases and J by 0 bases; unmatched bases: 3. Per the germline V gene, CDR1 is SGHAT and CDR2 is FQNNGV. The chain uses TRBV11-2 and TRBJ2-1, with 7 bases lining up with TRBD2. The sample taken for sequencing was CD4+ T cells from blood. This TCR came from a woman between 50 and 59 years old in good health. The DNA for the CDR3 is TGTGCCAGCAAACGGGGGGACTCCTACAATGAGCAGTTCTTC. It yields the protein CASKRGDSYNEQFF.